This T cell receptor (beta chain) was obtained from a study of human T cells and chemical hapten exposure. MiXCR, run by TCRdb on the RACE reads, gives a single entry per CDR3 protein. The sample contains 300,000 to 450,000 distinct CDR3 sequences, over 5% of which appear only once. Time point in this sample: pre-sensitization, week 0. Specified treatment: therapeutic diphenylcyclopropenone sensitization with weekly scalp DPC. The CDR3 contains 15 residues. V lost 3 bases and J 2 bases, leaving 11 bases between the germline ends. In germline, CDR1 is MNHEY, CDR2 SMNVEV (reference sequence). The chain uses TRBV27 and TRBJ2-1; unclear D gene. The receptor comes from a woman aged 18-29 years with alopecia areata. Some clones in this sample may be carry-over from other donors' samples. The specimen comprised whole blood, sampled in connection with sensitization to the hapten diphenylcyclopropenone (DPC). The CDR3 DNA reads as TGTGCCAGCAGTTTCAGGCCAATAGCCTACAATGAGCAGTTCTTC. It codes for CASSFRPIAYNEQFF.